This T cell receptor (beta chain) was identified during a study of Graves' ophthalmopathy and Graves' hyperthyroidism. V lost 4 bases, J lost 4 bases, and 6 bases stayed unmatched. CDR1 KGHDR and CDR2 SFDVKD come from the germline V gene. The CDR3 is made up of 15 amino acids. Investigators amplified TCR beta CDR3 regions from RNA transcripts. First-round RT-PCR with HTBI primers preceded a second-round multiplex PCR. TCRdb itself ran the multiplex PCR reads through MiXCR, one entry per CDR3 protein. The sample has 450,000 to 600,000 distinct CDR3 sequences, less than 40% seen once; the top ten hold roughly 4.5%.

The specimen sequenced was peripheral blood or thyroid tissue (not recorded which). The receptor comes from an adult man with Graves' hyperthyroidism. The rearrangement joins TRBV24-1 to TRBJ2-1; 7 positions match TRBD1. The CDR3 DNA follows: TGTGCCACCAGTGACGAACAGGGGTGGTACAATGAGCAGTTCTTC. Translation gives CATSDEQGWYNEQFF.